This T cell receptor (beta chain) was identified during a study of CD8+ T cells in alopecia areata. V was trimmed by 0 bases and J by 2 bases, leaving 10 bases between them. Germline CDR1 SGDLS, CDR2 YYNGEE. The length of the CDR3 is 15 residues. Following extraction, RNA underwent reverse transcription to cDNA, which served as the sequencing template. Measured with immunoSEQ multiplex PCR; TCRdb has only the in-frame clones, and not every one. Found here are just over 150,000 clones, about three fifths of them singletons; the top ten hold approximately 0.91%. Treatment defined: oral pan-JAK inhibitor, 5-10 mg twice daily.

This sample comprised CD4+ T cells sorted from blood, obtained at week 4, from a patient treated with tofacitinib. This receptor was taken from a human donor with alopecia areata. The V call is TRBV9, the J call TRBJ2-3; weak D call: TRBD1 (5 bases). The CDR3: CASSVGAGFTDTQYF. CDR3 in DNA: TGTGCCAGCAGCGTAGGGGCAGGGTTCACAGATACGCAGTATTTT.